This is a list of T cell receptor beta chains from one sample in a study of OX40 agonist ivuxolimab in advanced cancers. The protocol was immunoSEQ multiplex PCR, while the TCRdb copy is restricted to in-frame clones and leaves out a portion. In the table there are roughly 110,000 clones, roughly 90% of which are singletons. The sequenced sample was CD4+ or CD8+ T cells sorted from blood, obtained in a trial of the OX40 agonist ivuxolimab. Receptor source: an adult with an advanced solid tumor such as melanoma, head and neck, liver or kidney cancer. CDR3s include the opening cysteine and the closing phenylalanine or tryptophan. D genes are given only for firm matches. Only part of the rows carry a size: once, few, many, or a class if the clone is expanded.

j_gene,d_gene,v_gene,abundance,CDR3nt,CDR3aa
TRBJ1-4,.,TRBV6-5,once,TGTGCCAGCAGGCGGTCTCGGGAAGATGAAAAACTGTTTTTT,CASRRSREDEKLFF
TRBJ2-7,TRBD2,TRBV6-6,.,TGTGCCAGCAGTGATCTAGCGGGCTCCTACGAGCAGTACTTC,CASSDLAGSYEQYF
TRBJ1-2,TRBD1,TRBV5-1,.,TGCGCCAGCAGGCGATCGGGGACAGGGTTCAATTTAGGGTCTCCCTACTATGGCTACACCTTC,CASRRSGTGFNLGSPYYGYTF
TRBJ2-1,TRBD2,TRBV9,.,TGTGCCAGCAGCGTAGAAGTAGCGGGAGGCCCGAATGAGCAGTTCTTC,CASSVEVAGGPNEQFF
TRBJ2-7,TRBD1,TRBV23-1,.,TGCGCCAGCAGTCAATCTCCCTGGGACAGGGTCTACGAGCAGTACTTC,CASSQSPWDRVYEQYF
TRBJ1-2,TRBD1,TRBV6-5,once,TGTGCCAGCAGACCGACAGGGGGGACTGGCTACACCTTC,CASRPTGGTGYTF
TRBJ1-3,.,TRBV29-1,once,TGCAGCGTTGTACCCCCTGGAAACACCATATATTTT,CSVVPPGNTIYF
TRBJ2-3,TRBD1,TRBV9,.,TGTGCCAGCAGCGTCGGTGGACAGGGCACAGATACGCAGTATTTT,CASSVGGQGTDTQYF
TRBJ2-7,TRBD1,TRBV27,once,TGTGCCAGCAGTTTGCGGGACAGGGTCAACGAGCAGTACTTC,CASSLRDRVNEQYF
TRBJ2-2,TRBD1,TRBV5-6,.,TGTGCCAGCAGCTTGTTTGGGCAGGGGGCGACCGGGGAGCTGTTTTTT,CASSLFGQGATGELFF
TRBJ1-1,TRBD1,TRBV30,few,TGTGCCTGGGCTCGCCCTAAACAGGGGACTGAAGCTTTCTTT,CAWARPKQGTEAFF
TRBJ1-2,.,TRBV30,.,TGTGCCTGGAGCCCCGGATACGGCTACACCTTC,CAWSPGYGYTF
TRBJ1-5,.,TRBV6-5,once,TGTGCCAGCAGTGAATGGACAGGCAATCAGCCCCAGCATTTT,CASSEWTGNQPQHF
TRBJ2-1,.,TRBV7-8,.,TGTGCCAGCAAGATCATGGGTAGCGGTGTTTCCTACAATGAGCAGTTCTTC,CASKIMGSGVSYNEQFF
TRBJ2-1,.,TRBV10-3,.,TGTGCCACCGTATGGGACAATGAGCAGTTCTTC,CATVWDNEQFF
TRBJ1-3,.,TRBV6-1,once,TGTGCCAGCACCCTACCCGGGATTGGAAACACCATATATTTT,CASTLPGIGNTIYF
TRBJ1-2,.,TRBV18,.,TGTGCCAGCTCACGACAGGAGACTAACTATGGCTACACCTTC,CASSRQETNYGYTF
TRBJ2-3,.,TRBV30,.,TGTGCCTGGAGTGTACAAGTTTTCGCAGATACGCAGTATTTT,CAWSVQVFADTQYF
TRBJ2-1,.,TRBV7-2,.,TGTGCCAGCAGTCCCCGGGGAGCGAGGGGAAGCTCCTACAATGAGCAGTTCTTC,CASSPRGARGSSYNEQFF
TRBJ2-7,.,TRBV4-3,few,TGCGCCAGCAGCCAAGTAGACAGCTACGAGCAGTACTTC,CASSQVDSYEQYF
TRBJ2-1,.,TRBV9,.,TGTGCCAGCAGCCACCAGGCCCACAATGAGCAGTTCTTC,CASSHQAHNEQFF
TRBJ1-5,TRBD1,TRBV10-3,.,TGTGCCATCAGTGAGCCAACTCGGACAGGGGGGAATCAGCCCCAGCATTTT,CAISEPTRTGGNQPQHF
TRBJ2-7,TRBD2,TRBV30,.,TGTGCCTGGAGTGAGGGGACTAGCGGGCTCTACGAGCAGTACTTC,CAWSEGTSGLYEQYF
TRBJ1-1,.,TRBV5-4,.,TGTGCCAGCAGCTCATCTCTTACAGCCATGAACACTGAAGCTTTCTTT,CASSSSLTAMNTEAFF
TRBJ1-1,.,TRBV7-3,.,TGTGCCAGCAGCCCCGGGATCGCCGTGGGTGAAGCTTTCTTT,CASSPGIAVGEAFF
TRBJ2-7,TRBD2,TRBV18,.,TGTGCCAGCTCACGCGGGGGAGGGGAAATGAAGCAGTACTTC,CASSRGGGEMKQYF
TRBJ2-4,.,TRBV5-8,.,TGTGCCAGCAGGGTGAGGGGGGACATTCAGTACTTC,CASRVRGDIQYF
TRBJ2-3,.,TRBV14,.,TGTGCCAGCAGCCAAGCTGGACTAGATACGCAGTATTTT,CASSQAGLDTQYF
TRBJ1-4,TRBD1,TRBV6-5,.,TGTGCCAGCAGCGTACAGGGGGTCGGGGAAAAACTGTTTTTT,CASSVQGVGEKLFF
TRBJ1-5,.,TRBV7-3,.,TGTGCCAGCAGCTTAGGGGCCGGCCAGCCCCAGCATTTT,CASSLGAGQPQHF